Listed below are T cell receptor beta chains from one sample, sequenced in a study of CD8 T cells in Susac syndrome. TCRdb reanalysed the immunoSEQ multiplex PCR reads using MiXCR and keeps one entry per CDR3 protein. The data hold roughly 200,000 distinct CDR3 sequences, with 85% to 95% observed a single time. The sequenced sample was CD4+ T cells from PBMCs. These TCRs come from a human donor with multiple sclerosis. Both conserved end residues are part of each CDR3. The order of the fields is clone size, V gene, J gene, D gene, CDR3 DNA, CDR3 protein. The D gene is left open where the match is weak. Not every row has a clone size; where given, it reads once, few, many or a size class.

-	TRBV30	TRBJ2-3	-	TGTGCCTGGAGTGCATTTAGCGGAAGCACAGATACGCAGTATTTT	CAWSAFSGSTDTQYF
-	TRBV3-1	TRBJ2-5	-	TGTGCCAGCAGCCCGATACAGGGCACCCAGTACTTC	CASSPIQGTQYF
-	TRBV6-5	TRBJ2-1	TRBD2	TGTGCCTCGGCCAGCGGGGGCCGACTCGGGGGTGAGCAGTTCTTC	CASASGGRLGGEQFF
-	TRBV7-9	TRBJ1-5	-	TGTGCCAGCAGTAAGGCCGGCAATAGCAATCAGCCCCAGCATTTT	CASSKAGNSNQPQHF
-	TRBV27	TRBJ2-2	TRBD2	TGTGCCAGCAGTGCTAGGCCGGGACTAGCCTACCCCGGGGAGCTGTTTTTT	CASSARPGLAYPGELFF
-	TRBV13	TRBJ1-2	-	TGTGCCAGCAGCTTAGCGGCAGGTGGGGACTATGGCTACACCTTC	CASSLAAGGDYGYTF
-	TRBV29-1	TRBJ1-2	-	TGCAGCGTTCAAGTTGACGGCTACACCTTC	CSVQVDGYTF
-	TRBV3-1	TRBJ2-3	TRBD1	TGTGCCAGCAGCGGACGGGGACAGCTTTTCACAGATACGCAGTATTTT	CASSGRGQLFTDTQYF
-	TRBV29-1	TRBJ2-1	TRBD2	TGCAAAGGGAGGGCCCGGTTAAGAGATAATGAGCAGTTCTTC	CKGRARLRDNEQFF
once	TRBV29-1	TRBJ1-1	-	TGCAGCGTTGAAACGGGCGGAGGGGGATCAGCTTTCTTT	CSVETGGGGSAFF
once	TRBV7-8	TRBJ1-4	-	TGTGCCAGCAGCTTAGGAAGTATTGGTGAAAAACTGTTTTTT	CASSLGSIGEKLFF
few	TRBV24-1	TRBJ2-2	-	TGTGCCACCTCGGCGGCGAACACCGGGGAGCTGTTTTTT	CATSAANTGELFF
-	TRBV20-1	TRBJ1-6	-	TGCAGTGCTAGACAGGGGAAGGGGTATAATTCACCCCTCCACTTT	CSARQGKGYNSPLHF
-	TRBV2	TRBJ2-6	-	TGTGCCAGCGGCCGCTTGGGCTCTGGGGCCAACGTCCTGACTTTC	CASGRLGSGANVLTF
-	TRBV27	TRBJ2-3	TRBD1	TGTGCCAGCAGTTTCCCGGGACAGGGGGCAGATACGCAGTATTTT	CASSFPGQGADTQYF
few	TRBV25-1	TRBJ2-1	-	TGTGCCAGCAGTGTCCAGGGGAACAATGAGCAGTTCTTC	CASSVQGNNEQFF
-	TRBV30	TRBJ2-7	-	TGTGCCTGGAGTGTACGGGGTCTCTACGAGCAGTACTTC	CAWSVRGLYEQYF
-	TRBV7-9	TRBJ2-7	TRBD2	TGTGCCAGCAGCTTAGCGCCGGCTAGCGGGGTCTACGAGCAGTACTTC	CASSLAPASGVYEQYF
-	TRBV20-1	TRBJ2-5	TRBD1	TGCAGTGTCCTGACAGGGGGTCAAGAGACCCAGTACTTC	CSVLTGGQETQYF
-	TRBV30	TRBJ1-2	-	TGTGCCTGGTCCCCCCGGGAATTTGGCTACACCTTC	CAWSPREFGYTF
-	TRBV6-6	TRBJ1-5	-	TGTGCCAGCAGGATTAGCAATCAGCCCCAGCATTTT	CASRISNQPQHF
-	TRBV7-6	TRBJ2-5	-	TGTGCCAGCAGCCTCTTTTACGAGACCCAGTACTTC	CASSLFYETQYF
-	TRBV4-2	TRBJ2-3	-	TGTGCCAGCAGCCAAGGAGGGTTTAGCGGCACAGGTACGCAGTATTTT	CASSQGGFSGTGTQYF
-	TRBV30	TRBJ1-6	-	TGTGCCGCCGACTCGGGGCCTTATTCACCCCTCCACTTT	CAADSGPYSPLHF
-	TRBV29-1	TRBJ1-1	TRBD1	TGCAGCGTAGACAGGGGCGTCCAGGAAGCTTTCTTT	CSVDRGVQEAFF
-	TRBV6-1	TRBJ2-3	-	TGTGCCAGCAGCTATAGGATGCAAGATACGCAGTATTTT	CASSYRMQDTQYF
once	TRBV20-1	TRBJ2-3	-	TGCAGTGCTAGAGAGGACCGAGATACGCAGTATTTT	CSAREDRDTQYF
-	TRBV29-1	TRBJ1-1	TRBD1	TGCAGCGTCACGACAGGGCGGAACACTGAAGCTTTCTTT	CSVTTGRNTEAFF
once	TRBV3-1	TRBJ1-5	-	TGTGCCAGCAGCCAAGGAGGGTCGGGGAGCAATCAGCCCCAGCATTTT	CASSQGGSGSNQPQHF
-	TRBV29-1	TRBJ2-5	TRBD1	TGCAGCGCCGGGACAGGGGGCGGAGAGACCCAGTACTTC	CSAGTGGGETQYF
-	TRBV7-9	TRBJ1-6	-	TGTGCCAGCAGCTTAGTGGACGGCTATAATTCACCCCTCCACTTT	CASSLVDGYNSPLHF
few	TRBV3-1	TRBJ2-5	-	TGTGCCAGTAGTAGGGTCCAAGAGACCCAGTACTTC	CASSRVQETQYF
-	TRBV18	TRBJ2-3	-	TGTGCCAGCTCACCACTATCTCCCCCCGCCGAAGGAGGGAATACGCAGTATTTT	CASSPLSPPAEGGNTQYF
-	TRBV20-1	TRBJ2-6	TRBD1	TGCAGTGCTAGGCCCCAGGGGGCTTATGGGGCCAACGTCCTGACTTTC	CSARPQGAYGANVLTF
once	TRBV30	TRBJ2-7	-	TGTGCCGTACCCTCACGACGTACCTACGAGCAGTACTTC	CAVPSRRTYEQYF
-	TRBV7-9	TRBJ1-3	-	TGTGCCAGCAGCCTAGGCGGGGAGACTTCTGGAAACACCATATATTTT	CASSLGGETSGNTIYF
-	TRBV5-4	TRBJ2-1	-	TGTGCCAGCAGCCAGCAAGGCTACAATGAGCAGTTCTTC	CASSQQGYNEQFF
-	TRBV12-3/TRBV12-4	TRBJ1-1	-	TGTGCCAGCACCCCGGACGAAGGGGTCGCTTTCTTT	CASTPDEGVAFF
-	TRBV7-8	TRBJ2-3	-	TGCTTCCCAGATACGCAGTATTTT	CFPDTQYF
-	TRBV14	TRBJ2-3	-	TGTGCCAGCAGCGGGGTCGTAACAGATACGCAGTATTTT	CASSGVVTDTQYF
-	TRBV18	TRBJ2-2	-	TGTGCCAGCTCACCGCTTTCCGGAGCGAACACCGGGGAGCTGTTTTTT	CASSPLSGANTGELFF
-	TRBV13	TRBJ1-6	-	TGTGCCAGCAGCTTAGCCCAGGTTAATTCACCCCTCCACTTT	CASSLAQVNSPLHF
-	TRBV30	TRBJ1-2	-	TGTGCTCTGGGGGAAGACTATGGCTACACCTTC	CALGEDYGYTF
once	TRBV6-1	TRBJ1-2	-	TGTGCCAGCGTCGGGCAGGACTATGGCTACACCTTC	CASVGQDYGYTF
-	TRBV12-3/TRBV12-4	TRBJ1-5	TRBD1	TGTGCCAGCAGTCATAGTCCGGGACAGGGAGCTCAGCCCCAGCATTTT	CASSHSPGQGAQPQHF
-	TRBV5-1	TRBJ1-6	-	TGCGCCAGCAGCTTGGACGAGGGTAGCAATTCACCCCTCCACTTT	CASSLDEGSNSPLHF
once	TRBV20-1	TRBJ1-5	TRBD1	TGCAGTGCTAAAAGACAGGGTGTTAATAGCAATCAGCCCCAGCATTTT	CSAKRQGVNSNQPQHF
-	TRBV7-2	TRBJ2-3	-	TGTGCCAGCAGCTTAGCTTGGCAGAGCACAGATACGCAGTATTTT	CASSLAWQSTDTQYF
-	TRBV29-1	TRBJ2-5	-	TGCAGCGTTGATGGACCGAGCCCCAAAGAGACCCAGTACTTC	CSVDGPSPKETQYF
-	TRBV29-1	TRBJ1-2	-	TGCAGCGTTGAAGGGGGCCACTATGGCTACACCTTC	CSVEGGHYGYTF